The 30 T cell receptor beta chains below were found in one sample sequenced in a study of T cell changes during pregnancy in multiple sclerosis. Generated by immunoSEQ multiplex PCR, the TCRdb table keeps only in-frame clones and is missing some. Here the sample spans 27,000 or so clones, roughly 90% being singletons. The specimen comprised CD8+ T cells from peripheral blood mononuclear cells, sampled in the second trimester of pregnancy. Receptors originate from a female donor with multiple sclerosis, enrolled in a pregnancy study.

This chain connects TRBV6-6 to TRBJ2-7; the match to TRBD2 covers 16 bases. CDR3 size: 16 residues. J lost 5 bases, V lost 6 bases, and 7 bases had no gene match. Germline V gives CDR1 MNHNY, CDR2 SVGAGI (reference sequence). The CDR3 is CASRPGTSGGADEQYF. For the CDR3, the DNA is TGTGCCAGCAGGCCCGGGACTAGCGGGGGGGCGGACGAGCAGTACTTC.

The V gene is TRBV10-2, the J gene TRBJ1-1; D possibly corresponds to TRBD1 (6 bases). The germline V gene encodes CDR1 WSHSY and CDR2 SAAADI. The V end was cut by 10 bases, the J end by 1 base, with 10 bases between. The CDR3 runs to 12 residues. CDR3 protein: CATLTGNTEAFF. DNA for the CDR3: TGCGCCACCCTGACAGGGAACACTGAAGCTTTCTTT.

The CDR3 spells CASSLSQVPNTEAFF. In nucleotides, the CDR3 is TGTGCCAGCAGTTTATCGCAGGTCCCAAACACTGAAGCTTTCTTT. This rearrangement joins TRBV28 to TRBJ1-1; D gene uncertain. Germline V CDR1 and CDR2: MDHEN, SYDVKM. With 1 base removed from V and 2 bases from J, the gap between germline ends came to 11 bases. The CDR3 extends over 15 amino acids.

The V gene is TRBV19, the J gene TRBJ2-1; the D gene is possibly TRBD1 (5 bases). Deletions cut 2 bases from V and 2 bases from J, with 10 bases between. Germline V gene data show CDR1 as LNHDA and CDR2 as SQIVND (reference sequence). This CDR3 has 15 amino acids. Here the CDR3 DNA reads TGTGCCAGTAGTATAAAAGGGGTTACCTACAATGAGCAGTTCTTC. As protein: CASSIKGVTYNEQFF. Based on the CDR3 plus reference TRBV19 and TRBJ2-1, the full variable domain is DGGITQSPKYLFRKEGQNVTLSCEQNLNHDAMYWYRQDPGQGLRLIYYSQIVNDFQKGDIAEGYSVSREKKESFPLTVTSAQKNPTAFYLCASSIKGVTYNEQFFGPGTRLTVL.

The chain combines TRBV11-2 with TRBJ1-5; 7 positions match TRBD1. V gave up 1 base and J gave up 4 bases; unmatched junction bases: 7. The CDR3 is 16 residues long. Germline V gives CDR1 SGHAT, CDR2 FQNNGV. CDR3 protein: CASSLVTGEGNQPQHF. In DNA form, the CDR3 reads TGTGCCAGCAGCTTAGTAACAGGGGAAGGAAATCAGCCCCAGCATTTT. The full variable domain, rest sourced from reference TRBV11-2 and TRBJ1-5, is EAGVAQSPRYKIIEKRQSVAFWCNPISGHATLYWYQQILGQGPKLLIQFQNNGVVDDSQLPKDRFSAERLKGVDSTLKIQPAKLEDSAVYLCASSLVTGEGNQPQHFGDGTRLSIL.

V is TRBV5-8 and J is TRBJ1-2, with D perhaps matching TRBD1 (6 bases). CDR3 length: 14 residues. The germline V gene has CDR1 SGHTS and CDR2 YDEGEE. Trimming stripped 4 bases from V and 8 bases from J, with 18 bases between. CDR3 bases: TGTGCCAGCAGCCCCGGGGGGCAATTGGGGGGCTACACCTTC. Amino acids: CASSPGGQLGGYTF.

The chain combines TRBV5-1 with TRBJ1-1, with TRBD1 identical over 9 bases. V gave up 0 bases and J gave up 1 base; unmatched junction bases: 1. The CDR3 sequence is 15 residues long. Germline assignment: CDR1 SGHRS and CDR2 YFSETQ. The CDR3 nucleotides read TGCGCCAGCAGCTTGGACAGGGGGCCGAACACTGAAGCTTTCTTT. Its protein is CASSLDRGPNTEAFF. Variable domain in full (rest from reference TRBV5-1 and TRBJ1-1): KAGVTQTPRYLIKTRGQQVTLSCSPISGHRSVSWYQQTPGQGLQFLFEYFSETQRNKGNFPGRFSGRQFSNSRSEMNVSTLELGDSALYLCASSLDRGPNTEAFFGQGTRLTVV.

This chain connects TRBV6-5 to TRBJ1-1; 7 nucleotides line up with TRBD1. Germline V lookup: CDR1 MNHEY, CDR2 SVGAGI. The CDR3 contains 13 residues. V was pared by 4 bases and J by 6 bases, with 5 bases of the junction left unmatched. DNA for the CDR3: TGTGCCAGCAGTTCGATCGGGACAGCTGAAGCTTTCTTT. As protein: CASSSIGTAEAFF.

The gene calls are TRBV4-1 and TRBJ2-2; TRBD2 matches at 11 bases. CDR3 size: 15 residues. Germline CDR1 reads MGHRA; CDR2 reads YSYEKL. V lost 4 bases and J lost 8; bases outside the gene matches: 6. CDR3 sequence reads: CASSLRLAGPGELFF. DNA for the CDR3: TGCGCCAGCAGCCTTCGACTAGCGGGGCCTGGGGAGCTGTTTTTT.

The rearrangement uses TRBV2 and TRBJ1-1; possible D gene TRBD1, 5 bases. Trimming shortened V by 3 bases and J by 2 bases, and 16 bases separated the two germline ends. In germline, CDR1 is SNHLY, CDR2 FYNNEI. The CDR3 is made up of 16 amino acids. CDR3 DNA sequence: TGTGCCAGCAGTGATATCCCACCCAGGGCTAACACTGAAGCTTTCTTT. Its translation: CASSDIPPRANTEAFF. The full variable domain, its missing parts supplied by reference TRBV2 and TRBJ1-1, is EPEVTQTPSHQVTQMGQEVILRCVPISNHLYFYWYRQILGQKVEFLVSFYNNEISEKSEIFDDQFSVERPDGSNFTLKIRSTKLEDSAMYFCASSDIPPRANTEAFFGQGTRLTVV.

The chain joins TRBV28 to TRBJ2-5, with D possibly matching TRBD1 (5 bases). Germline CDR1 and CDR2: MDHEN and SYDVKM. V was cut by 5 bases and J by 5 bases, with 21 bases left in between. This CDR3 comprises 16 residues. Here the CDR3 reads CASSLPPQGWKETQYF. The DNA for the CDR3 is TGTGCCAGCAGTCTTCCCCCCCAGGGTTGGAAGGAGACCCAGTACTTC.

The V and J genes are TRBV6-1 and TRBJ1-3; 7 bases agree with TRBD1. CDR3 length equals 15 residues. The germline CDR1 and CDR2 sequences are MNHNS and SASEGT. V gave up 2 bases and J gave up 2 bases; unmatched junction bases: 3. The CDR3 spells CASSELRGAGNTIYF. In DNA, the CDR3 is TGTGCCAGCAGTGAACTCAGGGGGGCTGGAAACACCATATATTTT.

The J gene is TRBJ2-7, the V gene TRBV5-1; TRBD2 aligns across 13 bases. CDR3 length: 15 amino acids. From germline, CDR1 is SGHRS and CDR2 YFSETQ. J lost 4 bases, V lost 4 bases, and 5 bases had no gene match. CDR3 DNA sequence: TGCGCCAGCAGCCTAGGACTAGCGGGGGATTACGAGCAGTACTTC. Its protein is CASSLGLAGDYEQYF.

This chain links TRBV27 with TRBJ2-5, with TRBD1 matching over 8 bases. CDR3 length: 14 amino acids. Per the germline V gene, CDR1 is MNHEY and CDR2 is SMNVEV (reference sequence). V dropped 5 bases and J dropped 6; count of bases not matched to a gene: 8. The CDR3 loop is CASSPFWTGQTQYF. In nucleotides, the CDR3 is TGTGCCAGCAGTCCCTTCTGGACAGGGCAGACCCAGTACTTC.

This rearrangement joins TRBV14 to TRBJ2-7; no clear D gene. CDR1 and CDR2 from the germline V gene are SGHDN and FVKESK. The V gene lost 1 base and the J gene lost 0 bases, with 7 bases spanning the gap. CDR3 size: 14 residues. CDR3 in amino acids: CASSQVMYSYEQYF. The DNA of the CDR3 is TGTGCCAGCAGCCAAGTAATGTACTCCTACGAGCAGTACTTC.

This clone counts as medium-sized. The V call is TRBV5-1, the J call TRBJ1-2; 9 bases match TRBD1. The ends lost 0 bases at V and 8 bases at J; junction bases unmatched: 2. Per the germline V gene, CDR1 is SGHRS and CDR2 is YFSETQ. The CDR3 length is 13 residues. CDR3 coding DNA: TGCGCCAGCAGCTTGGGGACAGGGGACGGCTACACCTTC. Amino acid sequence: CASSLGTGDGYTF.

The chain has TRBV4-1 and TRBJ1-2, with D unresolved. The CDR3 is 15 amino acids. V shed 4 bases and J shed 3 bases, with 15 bases lying between them. Germline lookup yields CDR1 MGHRA and CDR2 YSYEKL. The CDR3 reads CASSPIGRFYYGYTF. DNA of the CDR3: TGCGCCAGCAGCCCCATAGGGAGGTTCTACTATGGCTACACCTTC.

The V and J genes are TRBV27 and TRBJ2-1, with a possible D match to TRBD2 (6 bases). Germline CDR1 reads MNHEY; CDR2 reads SMNVEV (reference sequence). The CDR3 length is 15 residues. The V and J ends lost 5 bases and 5 bases respectively, with 16 bases between them. CDR3: CASSGGSTGDNEQFF. CDR3 bases: TGTGCCAGCAGTGGGGGGAGCACCGGCGACAATGAGCAGTTCTTC.

The J gene is TRBJ1-1, the V gene TRBV5-6, with D unclear. Trimming stripped 5 bases from V and 3 bases from J, with 14 bases between. CDR1 and CDR2 (germline): SGHDT, YYEEEE. The length of the CDR3 is 14 residues. CDR3 in amino acids: CASSLGGGHTEAFF. As DNA, the CDR3 is TGTGCCAGCAGTCTGGGTGGCGGCCACACTGAAGCTTTCTTT.

The chain carries TRBV12-5 and TRBJ1-2, with D unresolved. Germline lookup yields CDR1 LGHNT and CDR2 FRNRAP. The CDR3 is made up of 12 amino acids. With 5 bases removed from V and 8 bases from J, the gap between germline ends came to 12 bases. The CDR3 spells CASGLESVGYTF. DNA for the CDR3: TGTGCTAGTGGTCTTGAATCAGTAGGCTACACCTTC.

The chain couples TRBV4-3 to TRBJ2-7; D unclear. Germline CDR1 and CDR2: LGHNA and YSLEER. The V and J ends lost 0 bases and 2 bases respectively, with 8 bases between them. This CDR3 region has 14 residues. The CDR3 sequence: CASSQERSTYEQYF. In DNA form, the CDR3 reads TGCGCCAGCAGCCAAGAGAGGAGTACCTACGAGCAGTACTTC.

This chain links TRBV7-6 with TRBJ2-7; 7 bases map to TRBD2. This CDR3 has 14 amino acids. In germline, CDR1 is SGHVS, CDR2 FNYEAQ. V was clipped by 6 bases and J by 2 bases; unmatched bases: 7. CDR3 coding DNA: TGTGCCAGCAGGCCCGGGGGGATGACCTACGAGCAGTACTTC. Its translation is CASRPGGMTYEQYF. The variable domain in full, completed from reference TRBV7-6 and TRBJ2-7, reads GAGVSQSPRYKVTKRGQDVALRCDPISGHVSLYWYRQALGQGPEFLTYFNYEAQQDKSGLPNDRFSAERPEGSISTLTIQRTEQRDSAMYRCASRPGGMTYEQYFGPGTRLTVT.

This clone showed up just once. The V gene is TRBV7-9, the J gene TRBJ1-5; TRBD1 might be the D (5 bases). The CDR3 loop spans 15 amino acids. Trimming cost V 5 bases and J 5 bases, with 16 bases left between them. Per the germline V gene, CDR1 is SEHNR and CDR2 is FQNEAQ (reference sequence). CDR3 sequence: CASSNGRQGYQPQHF. In DNA, the CDR3 is TGTGCCAGCAGCAATGGGCGGCAGGGATATCAGCCCCAGCATTTT.

This clone was recorded once. The CDR3, as DNA: TGTGCCAGCAGCCTTTCGCAGGGTGATTATAACTATGGCTACACCTTC. Translation: CASSLSQGDYNYGYTF. This chain uses TRBV27 with TRBJ1-2; a possible D gene is TRBD1 (5 bases). Germline CDR1 reads MNHEY; CDR2 reads SMNVEV (reference sequence). The CDR3 is 16 amino acids. Trimming pared 6 bases from V and 1 base from J, leaving 18 bases between.

This clone was observed a handful of times. This rearrangement joins TRBV29-1 to TRBJ1-1; D gene unclear. Germline V gene sequence: CDR1 SQVTM, CDR2 ANQGSEA. The length of the CDR3 is 14 residues. Trimming took 7 bases from V and 0 from J, leaving 15 bases between them. The CDR3 sequence: CSAFVEDMNTEAFF. DNA for the CDR3: TGCAGCGCCTTCGTGGAAGACATGAACACTGAAGCTTTCTTT. Filled out from reference TRBV29-1 and TRBJ1-1, the complete variable domain reads SAVISQKPSRDICQRGTSLTIQCQVDSQVTMMFWYRQQPGQSLTLIATANQGSEATYESGFVIDKFPISRPNLTFSTLTVSNMSPEDSSIYLCSAFVEDMNTEAFFGQGTRLTVV.

J is TRBJ1-4 and V is TRBV5-6, with D perhaps matching TRBD1 (5 bases). This CDR3 comprises 12 residues. Germline V CDR1 and CDR2: SGHDT, YYEEEE. V lost 2 bases and J 7 bases, leaving 6 bases between the germline ends. CDR3 nucleotide sequence: TGTGCCAGCAGCTTCCAGGGTGAAAAACTGTTTTTT. Translated, it gives CASSFQGEKLFF.

CDR3 nucleotide sequence: TGCAGCGTAGGTAGCGGGGACCACTACGAGCAGTACTTC. As protein: CSVGSGDHYEQYF. This sequence joins TRBV29-1 and TRBJ2-7; TRBD2 matches 8 bases. V dropped 6 bases and J dropped 3; count of bases not matched to a gene: 7. CDR1 and CDR2 from the germline V gene are SQVTM and ANQGSEA. The CDR3 is 13 residues long.

DNA of the CDR3: TGTGCCAGCAGTTTGGGCATGAACACTGAAGCTTTCTTT. It codes for CASSLGMNTEAFF. The V gene is TRBV6-6, the J gene TRBJ1-1; D gene ambiguous. The germline gives CDR1 MNHNY, CDR2 SVGAGI (reference sequence). V was clipped by 4 bases and J by 0 bases, with 6 bases between them. This CDR3 has 13 residues.

V and J are TRBV10-1 and TRBJ2-3; 7 nucleotides line up with TRBD2. The V segment lost 2 bases and the J segment 0 bases; nucleotides outside the gene matches: 2. The CDR3 is 15 residues long. Germline values: CDR1 WNHNN, CDR2 SYGVQD (reference sequence). The DNA for the CDR3 is TGCGCCAGCAGTGAGAGCGGGGTTAGCACAGATACGCAGTATTTT. Translation gives CASSESGVSTDTQYF.

The chain is built from TRBV5-4 and TRBJ1-2, with D possibly matching TRBD1 (5 bases). Trimming took 3 bases from V and 7 from J, leaving 16 bases between them. CDR1 is SGHNT, CDR2 YYREEE, per germline (reference sequence). This CDR3 is built from 14 residues. The CDR3: CASSSPGDLSGYTF. DNA for the CDR3: TGTGCCAGCAGCTCGCCGGGGGACTTAAGTGGCTACACCTTC.